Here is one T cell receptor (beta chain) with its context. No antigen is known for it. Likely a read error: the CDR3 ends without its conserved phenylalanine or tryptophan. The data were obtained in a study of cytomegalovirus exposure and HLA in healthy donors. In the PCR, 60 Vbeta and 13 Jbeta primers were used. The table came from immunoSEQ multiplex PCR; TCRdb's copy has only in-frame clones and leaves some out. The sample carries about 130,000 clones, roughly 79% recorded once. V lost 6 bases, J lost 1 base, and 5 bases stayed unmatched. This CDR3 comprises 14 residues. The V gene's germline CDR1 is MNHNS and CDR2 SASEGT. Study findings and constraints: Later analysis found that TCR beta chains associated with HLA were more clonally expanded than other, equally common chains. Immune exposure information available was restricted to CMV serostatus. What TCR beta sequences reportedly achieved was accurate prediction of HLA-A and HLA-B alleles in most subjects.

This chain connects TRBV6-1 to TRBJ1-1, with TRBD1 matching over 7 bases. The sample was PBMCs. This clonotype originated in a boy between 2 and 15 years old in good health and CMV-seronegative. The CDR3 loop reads CASSPTGENTEAFS. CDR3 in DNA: TGTGCCAGCAGCCCAACAGGGGAGAACACTGAAGCTTTCTCT.